These 27 T cell receptor beta chains came from one sample sequenced in a study of T-cell reconstitution after alpha-beta-depleted transplantation in children. A library of TCRbeta sequences, prepared with unique molecular identifiers, was generated. TCRdb itself ran the PCR reads through MiXCR, one entry per CDR3 protein. Of 300,000 to 350,000 distinct CDR3 sequences in the sample, approximately 23% were seen once. The source material was PBMCs, mostly from graft donor cells, sampled 180 days after TCRalphabeta/CD19-depleted stem cell transplant. Every receptor here comes from a male patient aged 5 to 17 who had a stem cell transplant for acute lymphoblastic leukemia, so the T cells may come from the graft donor.

The V gene is TRBV4-1, the J gene TRBJ2-7, with 9 bases aligning to TRBD1. The CDR3 covers 14 residues. V shed 1 base, J shed 2 bases, and the junction held 0 bases outside the gene matches. Germline CDR1 and CDR2: MGHRA and YSYEKL. DNA of the CDR3: TGCGCCAGCAGCCAAGGGGACAGGGCCTACGAGCAGTACTTC. As protein: CASSQGDRAYEQYF.

This clonotype was observed a handful of times. V usage is TRBV5-6 and J usage is TRBJ1-5; no reliable D call. V lost 2 bases to trimming and J lost 5 bases, with 14 bases between them. From germline, CDR1 is SGHDT and CDR2 YYEEEE. The length of the CDR3 is 15 residues. CDR3 nucleotides: TGTGCCAGCAGCTTATCCAACCCGGGTTATCAGCCCCAGCATTTT. This encodes CASSLSNPGYQPQHF.

This clonotype appeared a few times. Here the CDR3 DNA reads TGCGCCAGCAGCTCCCGTTCGGTACTAGCGGGATTTCACCATGAGCAGTTCTTC. Translated: CASSSRSVLAGFHHEQFF. The chain couples TRBV5-1 to TRBJ2-1; 10 nucleotides align to TRBD2. This CDR3 comprises 18 residues. CDR1 is SGHRS, CDR2 YFSETQ, per germline. V lost 3 bases to trimming and J lost 8 bases; unmatched junction nucleotides: 17.

This clonotype came up a few times. V usage is TRBV10-3 and J usage is TRBJ2-1, with 7 bases fitting TRBD1. Germline V gives CDR1 ENHRY, CDR2 SYGVKD. The ends lost 3 bases at V and 1 base at J; junction bases unmatched: 15. This CDR3 has 19 residues. CDR3 residues: CAISDFPMGQRGSYNEQFF. CDR3 nucleotides: TGTGCCATCAGTGACTTTCCCATGGGACAGAGAGGTTCCTACAATGAGCAGTTCTTC.

Ten or more counts support this clonotype. CDR3 bases: TGTGCCACCAGCCCTGAGGGGGGGAGCTCCTACAATGAGCAGTTCTTC. This gives the protein CATSPEGGSSYNEQFF. This chain joins TRBV15 and TRBJ2-1; D might be TRBD2 (7 bases). The germline V and J ends were trimmed by 5 bases and 0 bases, with 14 bases remaining between them. This CDR3 contains 16 residues. In germline, CDR1 is LNHNV, CDR2 YYDKDF (reference sequence). The full variable domain, in which reference TRBV15 and TRBJ2-1 provide the parts outside the CDR3, is DAMVIQNPRYQVTQFGKPVTLSCSQTLNHNVMYWYQQKSSQAPKLLFHYYDKDFNNEADTPDNFQSRRPNTSFCFLDIRSPGLGDTAMYLCATSPEGGSSYNEQFFGPGTRLTVL.

This clonotype has only a few counts. The chain joins TRBV7-8 to TRBJ2-7; a weak D match, TRBD2 (6 bases). CDR1 is SGHVS, CDR2 FQNEAQ, per germline. The germline V and J ends were trimmed by 3 bases and 5 bases, with 17 bases remaining between them. The CDR3 runs to 15 residues. The CDR3: CASSFRRDPSNEQYF. CDR3 DNA sequence: TGTGCCAGCAGCTTTCGGCGGGACCCTTCGAACGAGCAGTACTTC.

The V and J genes are TRBV7-9 and TRBJ2-1; 7 bases fit TRBD2. With V trimmed by 4 bases and J by 6 bases, 3 bases remained unmatched. This CDR3 is built from 13 residues. Germline lookup yields CDR1 SEHNR and CDR2 FQNEAQ (reference sequence). CDR3 in amino acids: CASSWGGTNEQFF. CDR3 bases: TGTGCCAGCAGCTGGGGAGGGACCAATGAGCAGTTCTTC. The full variable domain, in which reference TRBV7-9 and TRBJ2-1 provide the parts outside the CDR3, is DTGVSQNPRHKITKRGQNVTFRCDPISEHNRLYWYRQTLGQGPEFLTYFQNEAQLEKSRLLSDRFSAERPKGSFSTLEIQRTEQGDSAMYLCASSWGGTNEQFFGPGTRLTVL.

The chain is built from TRBV11-1 and TRBJ2-2, with D perhaps TRBD2 (6 bases). The CDR3 has 16 amino acids. Germline values: CDR1 SGHAT, CDR2 FQDESV (reference sequence). V gave up 1 base and J gave up 7 bases, with 16 bases separating them. CDR3 protein: CASSLGMRGMSGELFF. CDR3 DNA sequence: TGTGCCAGCAGCTTAGGGATGCGGGGAATGAGCGGGGAGCTGTTTTTT.

This clonotype was seen more than once but under ten times. V is TRBV5-6 and J is TRBJ2-1, with unresolved D. From germline, CDR1 is SGHDT and CDR2 YYEEEE. V gave up 2 bases and J gave up 6 bases, with 9 bases separating them. This CDR3 has 13 amino acids. This CDR3 reads CASSFPWGNEQFF. Here the CDR3 DNA reads TGTGCCAGCAGCTTCCCCTGGGGCAATGAGCAGTTCTTC.

There are a few counts of this clonotype. V usage is TRBV15 and J usage is TRBJ2-1, with 11 bases identical to TRBD2. J gave up 10 bases and V 7 bases, and 6 bases lay outside the gene matches. This CDR3 comprises 13 residues. CDR1 LNHNV and CDR2 YYDKDF come from the germline V gene (reference sequence). The CDR3 loop is CATISGRAGEQFF. CDR3 sequence (DNA): TGTGCCACCATTAGCGGGAGGGCCGGGGAGCAGTTCTTC. The whole variable domain, filled in from reference TRBV15 and TRBJ2-1, reads DAMVIQNPRYQVTQFGKPVTLSCSQTLNHNVMYWYQQKSSQAPKLLFHYYDKDFNNEADTPDNFQSRRPNTSFCFLDIRSPGLGDTAMYLCATISGRAGEQFFGPGTRLTVL.

This clonotype was seen more than once but under ten times. V usage is TRBV7-3 and J usage is TRBJ2-7; D gene ambiguous. Germline V CDR1 and CDR2: SGHTA, FQGTGA. The CDR3 totals 16 residues. The V end was cut by 1 base, the J end by 5 bases, with 18 bases between. CDR3 bases: TGTGCCAGCAGCTTAAAGAGTAGGGTTCTCAGCCACGAGCAGTACTTC. It is translated as CASSLKSRVLSHEQYF.

This rearrangement joins TRBV18 to TRBJ1-4; D unresolved. The CDR3 consists of 14 residues. The germline V and J ends were trimmed by 5 bases and 7 bases, with 14 bases remaining between them. CDR1 and CDR2 (germline): KGHSH, LQKENI. CDR3 loop: CASSLNAAGEKLFF. CDR3 nucleotide sequence: TGTGCCAGCTCATTAAACGCGGCGGGTGAAAAACTGTTTTTT.

J is TRBJ2-3 and V is TRBV5-1; TRBD2 might be the D (6 bases). Germline CDR1 is SGHRS and CDR2 is YFSETQ. CDR3 length: 18 residues. V lost 0 bases, J lost 1 base, and 18 bases lay in between. CDR3 loop: CASSLVSVVTGGTDTQYF. CDR3 bases: TGCGCCAGCAGCTTGGTGAGCGTCGTGACGGGGGGCACAGATACGCAGTATTTT.

This clonotype was seen only a few times. The chain joins TRBV20-1 to TRBJ2-7; no clear D. The germline V gene encodes CDR1 DFQATT and CDR2 SNEGSKA (reference sequence). The CDR3 spans 13 residues. V was shortened by 0 bases and J by 3 bases, with 9 bases between the two germline ends. Here the CDR3 DNA reads TGCAGTGCTAGAGACCCCCCGGGCTACGAGCAGTACTTC. Protein: CSARDPPGYEQYF.

This clonotype came up a few times. The chain links TRBV10-1 to TRBJ2-7; D remains ambiguous. The V gene lost 3 bases and the J gene lost 0 bases, with 12 bases spanning the gap. The CDR3 is made up of 15 amino acids. CDR1 and CDR2 (germline): WNHNN, SYGVQD (reference sequence). CDR3 bases: TGCGCCAGCAGTGACCCCAGCGAGGCCTCCTACGAGCAGTACTTC. It is translated as CASSDPSEASYEQYF.

The chain combines TRBV6-2 or TRBV6-3 with TRBJ2-5; D gene uncertain. The germline V and J ends were trimmed by 4 bases and 3 bases, with 15 bases remaining between them. Germline CDR1 is MNHEY and CDR2 is SVGEGT. The CDR3 runs 15 residues. The CDR3 loop is CASSSPMEFEETQYF. The CDR3 nucleotides read TGTGCCAGCAGTTCCCCCATGGAATTTGAAGAGACCCAGTACTTC.

This clonotype turned up a few times. CDR3 in amino acids: CSAREPSRPSSYNEQFF. The CDR3 region has the DNA TGCAGTGCTAGAGAGCCCTCCCGCCCCAGCTCCTACAATGAGCAGTTCTTC. The rearrangement links TRBV20-1 to TRBJ2-1; D unresolved. V was cut by 0 bases and J by 0 bases, with 15 bases left in between. Germline assignment: CDR1 DFQATT and CDR2 SNEGSKA (reference sequence). The CDR3 has 17 amino acids.

This clonotype was counted once. The V and J genes are TRBV2 and TRBJ2-7; 7 bases agree with TRBD1. This CDR3 is built from 16 residues. With 7 bases clipped from V and 5 bases from J, the junction kept 17 bases outside the gene matches. Germline CDR1 is SNHLY and CDR2 is FYNNEI. The CDR3: CASKPHPMDRCHEQYF. The CDR3 DNA reads as TGTGCCAGCAAACCGCACCCAATGGACAGGTGCCACGAGCAGTACTTC.

J is TRBJ1-2 and V is TRBV9; a possible D gene is TRBD1 (6 bases). This CDR3 is built from 15 residues. CDR1 SGDLS and CDR2 YYNGEE come from the germline V gene. V was shortened by 2 bases and J by 3 bases, with 14 bases between the two germline ends. The CDR3 region has the DNA TGTGCCAGCAGCGTTCAACCCGGGACATACTATGGCTACACCTTC. This translates into CASSVQPGTYYGYTF.

This clonotype occurred a few times. The DNA of the CDR3 is TGTGCCAGCAGTTCGGGCAGGGGAACAGATACGCAGTATTTT. Protein sequence: CASSSGRGTDTQYF. The genes are TRBV6-5 and TRBJ2-3, with a weak D call TRBD1 (6 bases). The CDR3 is 14 residues long. Trimming took off 4 bases at V and 3 bases at J, with 11 bases between the two ends. Germline lookup yields CDR1 MNHEY and CDR2 SVGAGI.

The rearrangement uses TRBV20-1 and TRBJ2-1; TRBD2 matches 13 bases. With 5 bases clipped from V and 4 bases from J, the junction kept 8 bases outside the gene matches. The CDR3 extends over 16 amino acids. Germline CDR1 reads DFQATT; CDR2 reads SNEGSKA (reference sequence). The CDR3: CSAVLAGGPGYNEQFF. In nucleotides, the CDR3 is TGCAGTGCTGTACTAGCGGGAGGGCCAGGGTACAATGAGCAGTTCTTC.

This clonotype appeared a few times. The chain carries TRBV27 and TRBJ2-3, with 8 bases matching TRBD2. This CDR3 is 15 amino acids long. The ends lost 10 bases at V and 7 bases at J; junction bases unmatched: 16. CDR1 is MNHEY and CDR2 is SMNVEV in the germline V gene (reference sequence). CDR3: CAISRAGVERNTQYF. The DNA of the CDR3 is TGTGCCATCTCACGAGCGGGAGTCGAGCGAAATACGCAGTATTTT.

This chain joins TRBV11-2 and TRBJ1-3; D not resolved. The germline V gene has CDR1 SGHAT and CDR2 FQNNGV. Trimming left V 5 bases short and J 1 base short, with 9 bases between. The CDR3 spans 14 residues. CDR3 sequence reads: CASSQIRSGNTIYF. The CDR3 nucleotides read TGTGCCAGCAGCCAGATACGGTCTGGAAACACCATATATTTT.

The chain recombines TRBV27 with TRBJ2-1, with TRBD2 as a possible D gene (6 bases). Germline CDR1 MNHEY, CDR2 SMNVEV (reference sequence). The CDR3 length is 19 residues. V gave up 4 bases and J gave up 0 bases, with 22 bases separating them. This chain's CDR3 is CASSSHPPSVLSSYNEQFF. Here the CDR3 DNA reads TGTGCCAGCAGTTCCCATCCGCCTAGCGTCTTGAGCTCCTACAATGAGCAGTTCTTC.

This chain joins TRBV5-1 and TRBJ1-6, with D unclear. The ends were cut back, 4 bases at V and 7 bases at J, with 15 bases in the middle. The germline gives CDR1 SGHRS, CDR2 YFSETQ. The CDR3 extends over 15 amino acids. CDR3: CASSVGRAQNSPLHF. CDR3 nucleotides: TGCGCCAGCAGCGTTGGGCGGGCGCAAAATTCACCCCTCCACTTT.

This clonotype has only a few counts. This chain joins TRBV5-1 and TRBJ2-5; TRBD2 aligns across 13 bases. The germline V gene encodes CDR1 SGHRS and CDR2 YFSETQ. The junction had 3 bases not matched to a gene; V was cut back by 5 bases and J by 5 bases. This CDR3 contains 14 residues. The CDR3 bases are TGCGCCAGCAGTCGGACTAGCGGGAGTGAGACCCAGTACTTC. Its protein product is CASSRTSGSETQYF.

This clonotype came up a few times. The chain couples TRBV5-1 to TRBJ2-7, with D possibly matching TRBD2 (5 bases). The germline V gene has CDR1 SGHRS and CDR2 YFSETQ. Trimming removed 2 bases at V and 1 base at J, with 19 bases between. This CDR3 spans 17 amino acids. CDR3 DNA sequence: TGCGCCAGCAGCTTCGGGGTCGCGCCCGGCGGGTCCTACGAGCAGTACTTC. It is translated as CASSFGVAPGGSYEQYF.